The clone carrying this T cell receptor beta chain occurred many times. Template material for amplifying TCR beta CDR3 regions consisted of RNA transcripts. A set of HTBI primers served as the primers for a first-round RT-PCR of the TCR CDR3. TCRdb fed the multiplex PCR reads into MiXCR, producing one record per CDR3 protein. The repertoire holds around 400,000 distinct CDR3 sequences, with under 15% as singletons. The data originate from a study of T cells in Graves' hyperthyroidism and ophthalmopathy. Cells are PBMCs isolated from about 10 ml of fresh blood. CDR3 length equals 13 residues. The V gene's germline CDR1 is SGHAT and CDR2 FQNNGV. V was cut by 7 bases and J by 3 bases, with 12 bases left in between.

The sequenced material came from blood. The V call is TRBV11-2, the J call TRBJ1-1; D unclear. The source of this sequence is a woman under 30 with Graves' hyperthyroidism. As DNA, the CDR3 is TGTGCCAGCAACCGGAAACATGACACTGAAGCTTTCTTT. Amino acids: CASNRKHDTEAFF.